The subject of this entry is one T cell receptor (beta chain). Antigen unknown. The CDR3 covers 17 residues. Trimming removed 5 bases from V and 5 bases from J, with 25 bases in between. Clones were read by immunoSEQ multiplex PCR, and TCRdb kept only the in-frame ones, dropping some. The table records some 170,000 clones, roughly 86% of them present only once. This record belongs to a study of cytomegalovirus exposure and HLA in healthy donors. Findings of the study overall: In vitro testing confirmed a few CMV-associated chains as specific for CMV antigens.

The sequenced material came from PBMCs. This sequence was found in a man between 18 and 29 years old in good health and CMV-seropositive. This chain uses TRBV23-1 with TRBJ2-7; tentatively, D is TRBD2 (5 bases). TRBV23-1 has ORF status, its function being uncertain. The CDR3 reads CASSSKGPPRTLDEQYF. The CDR3 DNA sequence: TGCGCCAGCAGTTCGAAGGGCCCCCCGCGGACTTTAGACGAGCAGTACTTC.